This T cell receptor (beta chain) is drawn from a study of CD8+CD57+ T cells in acquired aplastic anemia (dated 2018 in TCRdb). As for the study more broadly: A mean of approximately 3 ug of DNA, ranging from about 0.19 to 30 ug, was extracted from sorted CD4+ and CD8+ cells. CD8+CD57+ expansion was defined as frequency above the mean frequency observed in healthy subjects.

About this clonotype itself: The antigen this receptor binds is unknown. No much larger clone is present one base from it, and per-base qualities are unavailable.

Genomic DNA served as template for TCR beta VDJ combination and CDR3 sequence profiling. An Illumina HiSeq 2000 was used for TCR repertoire sequencing. The study's own analysis went as follows. TRBV/TRBJ rearrangement plots, CDR3 size and DJ length profiles, and Simpson's diversity index were used to evaluate the repertoires. The immunodominant clone was defined as the most abundant DNA sequence in deep sequencing data. CDR3 amino acid sequences were screened for sharing across subjects and were compared with published repertoires and the VDJdb database. TCRdb reran the public reads through fastp at Q25 and MiXCR, keeping productive beta chains. Rows matching on CDR3 protein sequence are summarized as one entry with the most common DNA and genes. These V and J calls rely on TCRdb rather than the paper's analysis. The sample records 150,000 to 200,000 distinct CDR3 sequences, approximately 52% of which are singletons. More than 1.5% of the sample comes from the top ten.

The germline V end is reduced by 8 bases and the J end by 7 bases; junction bases left unmatched: 5. In the germline V gene, CDR1 corresponds to KGHDR and CDR2 to SFDVKD. Including cysteine and phenylalanine, the CDR3 has 13 amino acids. This entry keeps only the CDR3 DNA: 39 bases, framed from base 1. Patients chosen for sequencing had shown expansion of CD8+CD57+ cells by flow cytometry. Every patient had a diagnosis of severe acquired aplastic anemia based on International Study of Aplastic Anemia and Agranulocytosis and Camitta criteria. No therapy had been received by the patients at the time of blood sampling. The study deep-sequenced TCR repertoires of sorted CD4+ and CD8+ blood T cells from severe aplastic anemia patients and healthy subjects. Patients were enrolled under clinicaltrials.gov protocols 00001620, 01623167, 00001397, 00071045, 00081523 and 00961064 in the USA. Ficoll-Paque density gradient centrifugation was used to isolate peripheral blood mononuclear cells. Before DNA was extracted, CD4+ and CD8+ T cells were sorted using either FACS or magnetic beads.

Overall study outcomes, separate from this receptor: Approximately 27 CD8+ CDR3 sequences were found in both patients and controls but appeared to be highly expressed in patients and within the immunodominant clones of the patients. CD8+ Simpson's diversity did not differ significantly between patients and healthy controls (P=0.060).

This sequence was found in a human donor with aplastic anemia. The chain uses TRBV24-1 and TRBJ1-5; the central 9 bases match TRBD1. Sample: sorted CD4+, CD8+, or CD8+CD57+ T cells (not recorded which) from PBMCs. DNA sequence: TGTGCCACCACCCGGGACAGGGAACAGCCCCAGCATTTT. Translation gives CATTRDREQPQHF.